These 14 T cell receptor beta chains originate from one sample sequenced in a study of OX40 agonist ivuxolimab in advanced cancers. Assay used: immunoSEQ multiplex PCR; TCRdb lists only in-frame clones, some missing. Among approximately 76,000 clones, around 86% were seen once, and the ten largest hold roughly 0.77%. The sequencing here drew on CD4+ or CD8+ T cells sorted from blood, taken in a trial of the OX40 agonist ivuxolimab. The receptor source for this set is an adult with an advanced solid tumor such as melanoma, head and neck, liver or kidney cancer.

The chain recombines TRBV19 with TRBJ1-1; tentative D call: TRBD1 (6 bases). The germline V gene has CDR1 LNHDA and CDR2 SQIVND (reference sequence). V dropped 5 bases and J dropped 5 bases, with 12 bases sitting between them. This CDR3 comprises 13 residues. The DNA for the CDR3 is TGTGCCAGTAGTCCAACAGGGCGGACTGAAGCTTTCTTT. Amino acids: CASSPTGRTEAFF.

This clone was found a few times. J is TRBJ2-7 and V is TRBV5-1; perhaps TRBD2 as D (5 bases). CDR1 is SGHRS and CDR2 is YFSETQ in the germline V gene. This CDR3 spans 15 amino acids. Trimming took off 4 bases at V and 2 bases at J, with 16 bases between the two ends. In DNA, the CDR3 is TGCGCCAGCAGCGTTGACGGGGTCGGGCCCTACGAGCAGTACTTC. Encoded protein: CASSVDGVGPYEQYF.

J is TRBJ1-5 and V is TRBV5-6, with D possibly matching TRBD1 (5 bases). Germline loops: CDR1 SGHDT, CDR2 YYEEEE. V lost 0 bases and J lost 6, with 10 bases in between. There are 14 residues in the CDR3. CDR3 sequence: CASSLAGDGQPQHF. The CDR3 region has the DNA TGTGCCAGCAGCTTGGCCGGGGACGGTCAGCCCCAGCATTTT. The whole variable domain, remainder taken from reference TRBV5-6 and TRBJ1-5, is DAGVTQSPTHLIKTRGQQVTLRCSPKSGHDTVSWYQQALGQGPQFIFQYYEEEERQRGNFPDRFSGHQFPNYSSELNVNALLLGDSALYLCASSLAGDGQPQHFGDGTRLSIL.

This clone showed up just once. The rearrangement links TRBV6-6 to TRBJ2-3; D ambiguous. Trimming removed 5 bases at V and 5 bases at J, with 8 bases between. From germline, CDR1 is MNHNY and CDR2 SVGAGI (reference sequence). The CDR3 spans 12 residues. This chain's CDR3 is CASSDSLDTQYF. The CDR3 nucleotides read TGTGCCAGCAGTGATTCTCTAGATACGCAGTATTTT.

The J gene is TRBJ2-1, the V gene TRBV5-1, with D perhaps TRBD2 (6 bases). Germline assignment: CDR1 SGHRS and CDR2 YFSETQ. The CDR3 covers 15 residues. Trimming cost V 0 bases and J 7 bases, with 14 bases left between them. The CDR3 DNA sequence: TGCGCCAGCAGCTTGGTTGCTAGCGAGGGGAATGAGCAGTTCTTC. Its protein is CASSLVASEGNEQFF.

The V and J genes are TRBV5-1 and TRBJ1-4; TRBD1 matches at 7 bases. The CDR3 totals 14 residues. V trimming: 4 bases; J trimming: 7 bases; junction bases outside the gene matches: 7. CDR1 is SGHRS, CDR2 YFSETQ, per germline. The CDR3 DNA reads TGCGCCAGCAGCCACACAGGGGAGGCTGAAAAACTGTTTTTT. Translated: CASSHTGEAEKLFF.

This chain connects TRBV19 to TRBJ2-3; possible D gene TRBD1, 5 bases. The V end lost 5 bases, the J end lost 4 bases, and 10 bases lay between the germline ends. CDR1 is LNHDA, CDR2 SQIVND, per germline (reference sequence). The CDR3 extends over 13 amino acids. CDR3 nucleotide sequence: TGTGCCAGTAGTCCAGGCAGGGCAGATACGCAGTATTTT. As protein: CASSPGRADTQYF.

This chain links TRBV18 with TRBJ1-6; D is possibly TRBD1 (5 bases). Germline CDR1 reads KGHSH; CDR2 reads LQKENI. The CDR3 consists of 13 residues. V was trimmed by 8 bases and J by 9 bases, leaving 14 bases between them. CDR3 sequence reads: CASLSGGVSPLHF. As DNA, the CDR3 is TGTGCCAGCCTTTCCGGGGGGGTTTCACCCCTCCACTTT.

This chain links TRBV5-1 with TRBJ2-1, with 11 positions matching TRBD2. Trimming at V came to 4 bases and at J to 15 bases, leaving 12 bases not matched to a gene. The CDR3 extends over 14 amino acids. CDR1 is SGHRS, CDR2 YFSETQ, per germline. CDR3 nucleotide sequence: TGCGCCAGCAGCCCGGGACTAGCGGTTGTTGGTGGGTTCTTC. Protein: CASSPGLAVVGGFF.

V is TRBV27 and J is TRBJ1-2, with 10 bases fitting TRBD1. The V and J ends lost 5 bases and 7 bases, in that order; junction bases with no gene match: 16. There are 17 residues in the CDR3. The germline gives CDR1 MNHEY, CDR2 SMNVEV (reference sequence). CDR3 amino acids: CASSPGTGVWLVPGYTF. DNA of the CDR3: TGTGCCAGCAGTCCCGGGACAGGGGTTTGGCTCGTACCTGGCTACACCTTC.

This chain joins TRBV4-3 and TRBJ2-4; 8 bases map to TRBD1. The trim removed 4 bases at V and 0 bases at J, leaving 5 bases unmatched. Germline V CDR1 and CDR2: LGHNA, YSLEER. The CDR3 runs 16 residues. DNA for the CDR3: TGCGCCAGCAGCCCCTCGACAGGGGTAGCCAAAAACATTCAGTACTTC. It encodes CASSPSTGVAKNIQYF.

The rearrangement links TRBV11-3 to TRBJ2-3; TRBD1 matches at 7 bases. The germline V gene has CDR1 SGHNT and CDR2 YENEEA. CDR3 size: 14 residues. J lost 0 bases, V lost 5 bases, and 2 bases had no gene match. The CDR3 sequence is CASSDRDSTDTQYF. Here the CDR3 DNA reads TGTGCCAGCAGCGACAGGGATAGCACAGATACGCAGTATTTT. Full variable domain (outside the CDR3, taken from reference TRBV11-3 and TRBJ2-3): EAGVVQSPRYKIIEKKQPVAFWCNPISGHNTLYWYLQNLGQGPELLIRYENEEAVDDSQLPKDRFSAERLKGVDSTLKIQPAELGDSAVYLCASSDRDSTDTQYFGPGTRLTVL.

This chain joins TRBV11-3 and TRBJ1-1; the D gene is possibly TRBD1 (5 bases). Trimming stripped 2 bases from V and 1 base from J, with 5 bases between. CDR1 and CDR2 from the germline V gene are SGHNT and YENEEA. CDR3 length: 13 amino acids. The chain's CDR3 is CASSLQGNTEAFF. The CDR3 DNA sequence: TGTGCCAGCAGCTTACAGGGGAACACTGAAGCTTTCTTT.

Worth noting for this clone: Other DNA variants within this sample encode the same CDR3. The rearrangement links TRBV9 to TRBJ2-3; D unresolved. Between the trimmed V and J ends, which lost 0 bases and 2 bases, there was a span of 4 bases. Per germline, CDR1 SGDLS and CDR2 YYNGEE. The CDR3 spans 13 residues. CDR3 protein: CASSVGATDTQYF. The CDR3, as DNA: TGTGCCAGCAGCGTAGGGGCCACAGATACGCAGTATTTT.